This TCR beta chain was identified during a study of siplizumab effects on memory and regulatory T cells. Assay: immunoSEQ multiplex PCR; the TCRdb copy retains only in-frame clones and omits some. The table shows some 100,000 clones, with approximately 94% occurring only once. The CDR3 extends over 15 amino acids. V dropped 0 bases and J dropped 6 bases, with 12 bases sitting between them. Germline lookup yields CDR1 SEHNR and CDR2 FQNEAQ (reference sequence). This sequence was found in a human donor in good health. This sequence joins TRBV7-9 and TRBJ2-1; D tentatively fits TRBD1 or TRBD2 (5 bases each). Input material: non-Treg CD4+ T cells sorted from blood. The CDR3 DNA reads as TGTGCCAGCAGCTTAGCAGTCGAAGGGACCAATGAGCAGTTCTTC. Its translation: CASSLAVEGTNEQFF.